This paragraph reports one T cell receptor beta chain. Its target is not known. MiXCR, applied by TCRdb to the 5' RACE reads, yields one record per CDR3 protein. In the table there are under 600,000 distinct CDR3 sequences, roughly 22% of which are singletons. The data were taken from a study of T-cell memory formation after mild COVID-19. Study observations and caveats: CD4+ clones that contracted lay mainly in CM and EM; CD8+ ones lay in EMRA.

This CDR3 is 15 amino acids long. Per germline, CDR1 SGDLS and CDR2 YYNGEE. Trimming took 3 bases from V and 4 from J; bases not matched to a gene: 5. The receptor comes from an adult woman who had mild COVID-19 (a few samples of this study predate the infection). Cell type and time point are not known. The rearrangement uses TRBV9 and TRBJ2-7; TRBD2 matches 12 bases. The sequenced sample consisted of PBMCs or a T cell subset sorted from them (not recorded which). The CDR3, as DNA: TGTGCCAGCAGCGCGTCCGGGACTAGCGGGTACGAGCAGTACTTC. It translates to CASSASGTSGYEQYF.